The entry below gives a single T cell receptor (beta chain) sequence along with its context. Its antigen is still unknown. The data originate from a study of PD-1 blockade in classical Hodgkin lymphoma. All trial patients relapsed after autologous stem cell transplantation. Regarding the study as a whole: When set against healthy donors, newly diagnosed patients were reported to show lower baseline TCR diversity.

Trimming pared 2 bases from V and 1 base from J, leaving 10 bases between. Germline-derived CDR1 and CDR2 are MNHNS and SASEGT. The CDR3 consists of 15 residues. Data came from immunoSEQ multiplex PCR; TCRdb stores just in-frame clones and leaves some out. The table includes tens of thousands of clones, approximately 94% detected once. Sample: peripheral blood mononuclear cells (PBMCs), taken at baseline. The TCR sequence derives from a human donor with classical Hodgkin lymphoma. This chain links TRBV6-1 with TRBJ2-3; D is possibly TRBD2 (6 bases). For the CDR3, the DNA is TGTGCCAGCAGTGAACAACTAGCCCGCACAGATACGCAGTATTTT. This codes for CASSEQLARTDTQYF.